The next 12 T cell receptor beta chains were all read from a single sample in a study of CD8+CD57+ T cells in acquired aplastic anemia (dated by TCRdb to the late 2010s). Reads for this sample came from an Illumina HiSeq 2000. Genomic DNA served as template for TCR beta VDJ combination and CDR3 sequence profiling. TCRdb reanalyzed the raw reads on its own, using fastp at Q25 for trimming and MiXCR for clone calling, and kept in-frame beta chains. Every distinct CDR3 protein forms one entry, paired with its most common genes and DNA. For this sample there are around 50,000 distinct CDR3 sequences; around 69% appear just once. The ten largest clones represent approximately 31% of the sample. Sequenced sample: sorted CD4+, CD8+, or CD8+CD57+ T cells (not recorded which) from PBMCs. These receptors were collected from a human donor in good health, serving as a control.

The sample holds many counts of this clonotype. The chain has TRBV3-1 and TRBJ1-5; possible D gene TRBD1, 5 bases. With 0 bases removed from V and 1 base from J, the gap between germline ends came to 13 bases. Germline-derived CDR1 and CDR2 are LGHDT and YNNKEL (reference sequence). This CDR3 contains 17 residues. This CDR3 reads CASSQEQGWVSNQPQHF. The CDR3 DNA reads TGTGCCAGCAGCCAAGAGCAGGGTTGGGTAAGCAATCAGCCCCAGCATTTT.

The rearrangement uses TRBV29-1 and TRBJ1-2, with unresolved D. The CDR3 is made up of 13 amino acids. Germline V CDR1 and CDR2: SQVTM, ANQGSEA. The V end lost 3 bases, the J end lost 5 bases, and 13 bases lay between the germline ends. The CDR3 nucleotides are TGCAGCGTTGAGGGCCGTACTTCTTATGGCTACACCTTC. Amino acids: CSVEGRTSYGYTF. Full variable domain (outside the CDR3, taken from reference TRBV29-1 and TRBJ1-2): SAVISQKPSRDICQRGTSLTIQCQVDSQVTMMFWYRQQPGQSLTLIATANQGSEATYESGFVIDKFPISRPNLTFSTLTVSNMSPEDSSIYLCSVEGRTSYGYTFGSGTRLTVV.

The J gene is TRBJ2-3, the V gene TRBV24-1; 12 bases align to TRBD2. V dropped 7 bases and J dropped 0; count of bases not matched to a gene: 1. CDR3 length: 15 residues. CDR1 and CDR2 from the germline V gene are KGHDR and SFDVKD. The CDR3 nucleotides read TGTGCCACCAGCGGGACTAGCGGGAGCACAGATACGCAGTATTTT. Protein sequence: CATSGTSGSTDTQYF.

As for this clonotype: At one of its ends the junction is not consistent with the germline gene, which may arise from a read error. J is TRBJ1-3 and V is TRBV7-7; no clear D. From germline, CDR1 is SSHAT and CDR2 FNYEAQ (reference sequence). This CDR3 is built from 14 residues. CDR3: CASSPGMGRDTIYF. In DNA form, the CDR3 reads TGTGCTAGCAGCCCTGGAATGGGAAGGGACACCATATATTTT.

The chain carries TRBV5-1 and TRBJ2-7; 8 bases map to TRBD1. This CDR3 region has 15 residues. Germline V CDR1 and CDR2: SGHRS, YFSETQ. Unmatched junction bases numbered 6, after V lost 4 bases and J lost 0 bases. CDR3 protein: CASSLRTGSSYEQYF. In nucleotides, the CDR3 is TGCGCCAGCAGCCTGCGGACAGGGAGCTCCTACGAGCAGTACTTC.

This chain's CDR3 is CASSREIPTNEKLFF. The CDR3 nucleotides read TGTGCCAGCAGTCGCGAAATACCAACTAATGAAAAACTGTTTTTT. The chain employs TRBV2 and TRBJ1-4; no reliable D call. The length of the CDR3 is 15 residues. V lost 5 bases to trimming and J lost 0 bases, with 10 bases between them. The germline V gene has CDR1 SNHLY and CDR2 FYNNEI.

The chain combines TRBV9 with TRBJ1-1, with a possible D match to TRBD1 (6 bases). Germline CDR1 SGDLS, CDR2 YYNGEE. V was shortened by 7 bases and J by 0 bases, with 19 bases between the two germline ends. This CDR3 region has 16 residues. The CDR3 is CASGGIGGQLNTEAFF. CDR3 nucleotide sequence: TGTGCCAGCGGGGGCATCGGAGGGCAGCTGAACACTGAAGCTTTCTTT.

This rearrangement joins TRBV19 to TRBJ2-2; TRBD1 matches at 8 bases. Germline loops: CDR1 LNHDA, CDR2 SQIVND (reference sequence). The CDR3 is 15 residues long. Trimming took 3 bases from V and 7 from J; bases not matched to a gene: 7. The CDR3 nucleotides read TGTGCCAGTAGTATTCATGGGACAGGCATCGGGGAGCTGTTTTTT. It specifies CASSIHGTGIGELFF.

J is TRBJ2-3 and V is TRBV7-3; 10 bases agree with TRBD2. Trimming removed 3 bases from V and 1 base from J; junction bases left unmatched: 1. Germline V gives CDR1 SGHTA, CDR2 FQGTGA. CDR3 length: 15 amino acids. The CDR3 reads CASSFGTSGTDTQYF. The CDR3 bases are TGTGCCAGCAGCTTCGGGACTAGCGGCACAGATACGCAGTATTTT.

The V and J genes are TRBV29-1 and TRBJ2-7, with TRBD2 matching 9 bases. Germline V gives CDR1 SQVTM, CDR2 ANQGSEA. The CDR3 is 13 amino acids. The junction had 7 bases not matched to a gene; V was cut back by 6 bases and J by 4 bases. The CDR3 sequence is CSVGGAGGYEQYF. CDR3 bases: TGCAGCGTGGGGGGGGCGGGAGGGTACGAGCAGTACTTC.

This sequence joins TRBV10-2 and TRBJ2-3; 7 bases match TRBD2. This CDR3 is built from 14 residues. V lost 5 bases, J lost 4 bases, and 6 bases stayed unmatched. CDR1 and CDR2 from the germline V gene are WSHSY and SAAADI. CDR3 coding DNA: TGCGCCAGCAGTACTAGCGTAGTCGCAGATACGCAGTATTTT. This translates into CASSTSVVADTQYF.

V is TRBV5-1 and J is TRBJ1-2, with D maybe TRBD1 (5 bases). This CDR3 contains 14 residues. V dropped 0 bases and J dropped 8 bases, with 14 bases sitting between them. CDR1 and CDR2 (germline): SGHRS, YFSETQ. The CDR3 is CASSLGQGLGGYTF. The DNA for the CDR3 is TGCGCCAGCAGCTTGGGTCAGGGCTTGGGCGGCTACACCTTC.